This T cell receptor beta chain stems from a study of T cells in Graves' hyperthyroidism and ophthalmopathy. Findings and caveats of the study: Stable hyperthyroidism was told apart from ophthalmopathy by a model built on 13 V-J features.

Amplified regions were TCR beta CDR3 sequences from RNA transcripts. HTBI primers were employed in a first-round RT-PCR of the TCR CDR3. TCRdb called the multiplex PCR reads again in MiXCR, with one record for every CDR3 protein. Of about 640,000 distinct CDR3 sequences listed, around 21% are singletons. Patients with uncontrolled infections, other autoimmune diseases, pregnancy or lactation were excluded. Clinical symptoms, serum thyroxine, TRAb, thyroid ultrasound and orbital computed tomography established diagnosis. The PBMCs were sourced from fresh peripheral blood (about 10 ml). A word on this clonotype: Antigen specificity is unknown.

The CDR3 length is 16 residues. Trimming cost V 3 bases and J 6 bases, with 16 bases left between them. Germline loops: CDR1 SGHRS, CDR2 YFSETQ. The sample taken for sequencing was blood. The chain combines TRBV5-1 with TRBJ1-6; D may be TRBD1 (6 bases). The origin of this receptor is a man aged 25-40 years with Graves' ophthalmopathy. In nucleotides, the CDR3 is TGCGCCAGCAGCTGGGGGCAGCAGGGCTCTAATTCACCCCTCCACTTT. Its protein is CASSWGQQGSNSPLHF.